Presented here are 26 T cell receptor beta chains from one specimen sequenced in a study of CD8+ T cells in alopecia areata. Extracted RNA was reverse transcribed into cDNA, the sequencing template. Data came from immunoSEQ multiplex PCR; TCRdb stores just in-frame clones and leaves some out. The data hold roughly 180,000 clones, with roughly 59% observed a single time. Material: CD4+ T cells sorted from blood, obtained at week 0. These receptor sequences come from a human donor with alopecia areata.

On this clone: Other DNA sequences in the sample encode the same CDR3. The CDR3 DNA is TGCAGCGTCCGACAGGGGACGAACACTGAAGCTTTCTTT. This sequence encodes CSVRQGTNTEAFF. The chain carries TRBV29-1 and TRBJ1-1, with 8 bases identical to TRBD1. Germline V gene data show CDR1 as SQVTM and CDR2 as ANQGSEA. The CDR3 has 13 amino acids. The ends lost 6 bases at V and 1 base at J; junction bases unmatched: 4.

The chain combines TRBV10-2 with TRBJ2-7; D call uncertain. The V and J ends lost 10 bases and 7 bases respectively, with 14 bases between them. CDR3 length: 11 residues. CDR1 is WSHSY and CDR2 is SAAADI in the germline V gene. The CDR3 spells CATEIRREQYF. The CDR3 DNA follows: TGCGCCACCGAAATACGGCGGGAGCAGTACTTC.

V is TRBV27 and J is TRBJ1-1; 7 bases match TRBD1. The CDR3 has 17 residues. Trimming cost V 0 bases and J 1 base; bases outside gene matches: 8. Germline V gene lookup returns CDR1 MNHEY and CDR2 SMNVEV (reference sequence). In DNA form, the CDR3 reads TGTGCCAGCAGTTTATCAGCCCAGGGGGTTGGGAACACTGAAGCTTTCTTT. Its translation is CASSLSAQGVGNTEAFF.

V gene TRBV7-9 combines with J gene TRBJ1-6; D remains ambiguous. The CDR3 extends over 14 amino acids. The V end was cut by 1 base, the J end by 13 bases, with 14 bases between. Germline CDR1 and CDR2: SEHNR and FQNEAQ (reference sequence). This CDR3 is CASSLEVYQSPLHF. Written as DNA, the CDR3 is TGTGCCAGCAGCTTAGAGGTCTACCAATCGCCCCTCCACTTT.

This clone was seen once. The gene calls are TRBV15 and TRBJ2-7; maybe TRBD1 (6 bases). Germline CDR1 is LNHNV and CDR2 is YYDKDF (reference sequence). The V and J ends lost 0 bases and 2 bases respectively, with 11 bases between them. The CDR3 length is 15 residues. CDR3 amino acids: CATSRERGITYEQYF. Here the CDR3 DNA reads TGTGCCACCAGCAGAGAAAGGGGGATTACCTACGAGCAGTACTTC. Together with reference TRBV15 and TRBJ2-7, the CDR3 gives the full variable domain: DAMVIQNPRYQVTQFGKPVTLSCSQTLNHNVMYWYQQKSSQAPKLLFHYYDKDFNNEADTPDNFQSRRPNTSFCFLDIRSPGLGDTAMYLCATSRERGITYEQYFGPGTRLTVT.

This clone was recorded once. This chain connects TRBV29-1 to TRBJ2-7; D tentatively reads TRBD1 or TRBD2 (5 bases each). Germline V gene data show CDR1 as SQVTM and CDR2 as ANQGSEA. V lost 4 bases, J lost 3 bases, and 13 bases lay in between. There are 13 residues in the CDR3. This chain's CDR3 is CSVVSGPIYEQYF. In DNA form, the CDR3 reads TGCAGCGTTGTATCGGGGCCGATCTACGAGCAGTACTTC.

This clone was seen a few times. The chain recombines TRBV27 with TRBJ1-2; maybe TRBD1 (5 bases). The germline gives CDR1 MNHEY, CDR2 SMNVEV (reference sequence). V gave up 5 bases and J gave up 7 bases, with 11 bases separating them. This CDR3 comprises 12 residues. CDR3 sequence reads: CASSHGGGGYTF. The CDR3 coding sequence is TGTGCCAGCAGTCACGGGGGAGGTGGCTACACCTTC.

The CDR3, as DNA: TGCAGCGGACAGAGCACAGATACGCAGTATTTT. Amino acid sequence: CSGQSTDTQYF. The genes are TRBV29-1 and TRBJ2-3, with D possibly being TRBD1 (5 bases). The V and J ends lost 7 bases and 0 bases respectively, with 5 bases between them. The CDR3 loop spans 11 amino acids. CDR1 and CDR2 from the germline V gene are SQVTM and ANQGSEA.

The chain links TRBV29-1 to TRBJ1-2; D perhaps matches TRBD1 (5 bases). V was trimmed by 4 bases and J by 1 base, leaving 16 bases between them. CDR1 SQVTM and CDR2 ANQGSEA come from the germline V gene. CDR3 size: 15 residues. CDR3 sequence reads: CSVGGTVFNNYGYTF. CDR3 in DNA: TGCAGCGTTGGGGGGACCGTCTTTAATAACTATGGCTACACCTTC.

This sequence joins TRBV11-1 and TRBJ2-1, with TRBD2 as a possible D gene (6 bases). The CDR3 is 15 amino acids. The V end was cut by 3 bases, the J end by 4 bases, with 13 bases between. Germline V gene lookup returns CDR1 SGHAT and CDR2 FQDESV (reference sequence). CDR3 in amino acids: CASSFGSGRYNEQFF. CDR3 bases: TGTGCCAGCAGCTTCGGATCGGGGAGGTACAATGAGCAGTTCTTC.

This clone has just a few counts. The gene calls are TRBV29-1 and TRBJ1-1; 10 bases line up with TRBD1. J was trimmed by 4 bases and V by 7 bases; bases with no gene match: 3. Germline values: CDR1 SQVTM, CDR2 ANQGSEA. The CDR3 has 12 amino acids. CDR3 region: CSADRGTTEAFF. CDR3 in DNA: TGCAGCGCGGACAGGGGGACCACTGAAGCTTTCTTT.

V gene TRBV20-1 combines with J gene TRBJ1-1; D remains unclear. Trimming took off 3 bases at V and 1 base at J, with 3 bases between the two ends. This CDR3 comprises 11 residues. The germline CDR1 and CDR2 sequences are DFQATT and SNEGSKA (reference sequence). The CDR3 region is CSARQNTEAFF. The CDR3 DNA sequence: TGCAGTGCTAGGCAGAACACTGAAGCTTTCTTT.

V usage is TRBV30 and J usage is TRBJ1-1, with D uncertain. The CDR3 runs 14 residues. The V end lost 2 bases, the J end lost 0 bases, and 10 bases lay between the germline ends. Germline values: CDR1 GTSNPN, CDR2 SVGIG (reference sequence). The CDR3: CAWSRTVMNTEAFF. The CDR3 DNA reads as TGTGCCTGGAGTAGGACGGTGATGAACACTGAAGCTTTCTTT.

This clone was seen a handful of times. Here the CDR3 DNA reads TGCAGCGTCTCCGGGCCGAGCACAGATACGCAGTATTTT. Protein product: CSVSGPSTDTQYF. This rearrangement joins TRBV29-1 to TRBJ2-3; D not certain. V was shortened by 6 bases and J by 0 bases, with 10 bases between the two germline ends. This CDR3 is 13 amino acids long. CDR1 and CDR2 (germline): SQVTM, ANQGSEA.

In this sample, this clone turned up once. The gene calls are TRBV14 and TRBJ1-1, with D hard to call. The V end lost 4 bases, the J end lost 1 base, and 10 bases lay between the germline ends. This CDR3 region has 14 residues. The V gene's germline CDR1 is SGHDN and CDR2 FVKESK. CDR3 in DNA: TGTGCCAGCAGCCCGACGGCCGCGAACACTGAAGCTTTCTTT. This encodes CASSPTAANTEAFF. Looking up the rest from reference TRBV14 and TRBJ1-1 gives the full variable domain: EAGVTQFPSHSVIEKGQTVTLRCDPISGHDNLYWYRRVMGKEIKFLLHFVKESKQDESGMPNNRFLAERTGGTYSTLKVQPAELEDSGVYFCASSPTAANTEAFFGQGTRLTVV.

The rearrangement links TRBV9 to TRBJ2-7, with a tentative D call TRBD2 (6 bases). Between the trimmed V and J ends, which lost 0 bases and 6 bases, there was a span of 13 bases. CDR3 length: 14 residues. Germline CDR1 SGDLS, CDR2 YYNGEE. The CDR3, as DNA: TGTGCCAGCAGCGTAGATGGGGGGTTTGGCGAGCAGTACTTC. Translated, it gives CASSVDGGFGEQYF.

This clone was counted a single time. The chain joins TRBV5-6 to TRBJ2-3; TRBD2 matches at 9 bases. This CDR3 region has 17 residues. Germline V CDR1 and CDR2: SGHDT, YYEEEE. Trimming at V came to 4 bases and at J to 0 bases, leaving 9 bases not matched to a gene. CDR3 amino acids: CASSADIAGASTDTQYF. The CDR3 coding sequence is TGTGCCAGCAGCGCGGACATAGCGGGAGCTAGCACAGATACGCAGTATTTT.

The chain joins TRBV5-6 to TRBJ1-6; 7 bases line up with TRBD1. Germline V lookup: CDR1 SGHDT, CDR2 YYEEEE. The CDR3 is made up of 16 amino acids. Losses at the gene ends were 3 bases for V and 4 bases for J; bases not matched to a gene: 7. The CDR3 loop reads CASSSLVGQYNSPLHF. CDR3 coding DNA: TGTGCCAGCAGCTCCCTGGTGGGACAGTATAATTCACCCCTCCACTTT.

The chain links TRBV7-2 to TRBJ2-7; 7 bases agree with TRBD1. V was pared by 5 bases and J by 4 bases, with 8 bases of the junction left unmatched. This CDR3 has 14 residues. Germline-derived CDR1 and CDR2 are SGHTA and FQGNSA. For the CDR3, the DNA is TGTGCCAGCAGCCAGAGGGGGACAGCTTACGAGCAGTACTTC. It is translated as CASSQRGTAYEQYF.

The V gene is TRBV7-2, the J gene TRBJ2-7; 10 bases map to TRBD1. CDR3 length: 13 amino acids. CDR1 and CDR2 (germline): SGHTA, FQGNSA. V lost 5 bases, J lost 9 bases, and 7 bases stayed unmatched. For the CDR3, the DNA is TGTGCCAGCAGCCCAGCGGGGGACAGGGGGCAGTACTTC. Encoded protein: CASSPAGDRGQYF.

The gene calls are TRBV10-2 and TRBJ2-3, with D hard to call. The CDR3 runs 11 residues. V gave up 4 bases and J gave up 5 bases, with 4 bases separating them. CDR1 and CDR2 (germline): WSHSY, SAAADI. DNA for the CDR3: TGCGCCAGCAGTGTGGGAGATACGCAGTATTTT. Translated, it gives CASSVGDTQYF.

This chain joins TRBV6-6 and TRBJ2-1, with unresolved D. Looked up from germline, CDR1 is MNHNY and CDR2 is SVGAGI (reference sequence). The ends were cut back, 7 bases at V and 0 bases at J, with 10 bases in the middle. The CDR3 covers 14 residues. The CDR3 reads CASTGSGSYNEQFF. CDR3 sequence (DNA): TGTGCCAGCACCGGGTCCGGCTCCTACAATGAGCAGTTCTTC.

CDR3 residues: CSVEDRARYNEQFF. DNA of the CDR3: TGCAGCGTTGAGGACAGGGCTCGATACAATGAGCAGTTCTTC. The chain recombines TRBV29-1 with TRBJ2-1, with 8 bases that match TRBD1. J gave up 4 bases and V 3 bases, and 5 bases lay outside the gene matches. Germline V gives CDR1 SQVTM, CDR2 ANQGSEA. The CDR3 runs 14 residues.

This sequence joins TRBV27 and TRBJ1-2; no clear D. V shed 2 bases and J shed 0 bases, with 13 bases lying between them. Germline V CDR1 and CDR2: MNHEY, SMNVEV (reference sequence). The CDR3 has 16 amino acids. CDR3 region: CASSLIGDTANYGYTF. The CDR3 bases are TGTGCCAGCAGTTTAATTGGAGACACAGCTAACTATGGCTACACCTTC.

This CDR3 is CASSVEVGEQFF. The CDR3 DNA sequence: TGTGCCAGCAGCGTAGAGGTGGGTGAGCAGTTCTTC. The rearrangement uses TRBV9 and TRBJ2-1; D remains unclear. In germline, CDR1 is SGDLS, CDR2 YYNGEE. V was trimmed by 0 bases and J by 9 bases, leaving 7 bases between them. The CDR3 covers 12 residues.

The chain recombines TRBV11-2 with TRBJ2-3; D unclear. Germline CDR1 reads SGHAT; CDR2 reads FQNNGV. V was trimmed by 7 bases and J by 2 bases, leaving 13 bases between them. The CDR3 loop spans 14 amino acids. This CDR3 is CASKPGLDTDTQYF. CDR3 in DNA: TGTGCCAGCAAGCCGGGCCTGGACACAGATACGCAGTATTTT.